This TCR beta chain was observed in a study of identical twins (dated by TCRdb to about 2016). Background for the entire study: TCR alpha and beta repertoires from monozygotic twins, unrelated adults of various ages and cord blood were deep-sequenced to test whether fetal clonotypes persist. To rule out contamination, the twin experiments were replicated at different times with different library preparation protocols. Paper-wide results and their limitations: Out-of-frame TCR alpha sequences shared between twins showed an excess of low generation-probability sequences compared with coincidental sharing between unrelated individuals. Abundant cord blood beta clonotypes carried fewer insertions; young adult naive repertoires showed a weaker similar trend, while memory repertoires showed none. The excess sharing between twins in beta out-of-frame sequences was weaker because fewer shared sequences reduced the signal-to-noise ratio. Conclusions relied on cross-sectional statistical analysis, since the same donors could not be followed over many years. Invariant T cells such as MAIT and iNKT could partly confound zero-insertion analyses, though diverse VJ usage argued against this for most clonotypes. In monozygotic twins, recombination models systematically underestimated out-of-frame TCR alpha sharing, but the models matched the sharing seen between unrelated individuals.

Receptor libraries were prepared by 5' RACE. The listed sequencing device is Illumina HiSeq 2000. Template switching added a universal primer binding site, and the final cDNA carried a unique molecular identifier that allowed TCR cDNA molecules to be counted accurately. First-strand cDNA for TCR alpha and beta chains was synthesized from specific primers in the conserved constant-segment region. To control for contamination, every cDNA library was double barcoded, receiving both a SMART-Mk sample barcode and Illumina barcodes. TruSeq adapter sequences along with Illumina sample barcodes were introduced in two successive PCR steps. The Illumina HiSeq platform was used with custom primers to sequence TCR alpha and beta cDNA libraries. The study's processing was this. MiGEC was used to process raw reads and extract unique molecular identifiers, and MiXCR was used to find CDR3 positions. Recombination models were inferred per individual with the repgenHMM and IGoR tools using an EM algorithm. Shared clonotypes were analyzed with the tcR package in R, and sharing was normalized by the product of cloneset sizes. To study raw recombination without the effects of thymic and clonal selection, out-of-frame nonproductive sequences were analyzed. TCRdb trimmed public reads at Q25 via fastp, called clones via MiXCR and kept in-frame beta chains. Each entry is one CDR3 protein sequence, shown with its most common DNA and genes. These V and J calls are TCRdb output, not the study's own analysis. The sample table shows roughly 750,000 distinct CDR3 sequences, and about 20% are seen once. The top ten clones comprise about 4.3% of the sample.

Only healthy Caucasian donors were included. The twin cohort consisted of three pairs of female monozygotic twins, all aged roughly 18 to 30 years. Peripheral blood mononuclear cells were used as the source from which RNA for TCR libraries was isolated. CDR1 SGHTA and CDR2 FQGNSA are derived from the germline V gene. V loses 5 bases at its end and J loses 2 bases; junction bases beyond the gene matches: 9. The CDR3 spans 16 residues, from the cysteine through the phenylalanine. Only CDR3 DNA remains: 48 bases, in frame from the first base. Of note for this clonotype: Its antigen is currently not known. Base qualities are missing; no much larger clone stands one base away.

The sample was also linked to a second study, of T cells expressing NK-cell markers. As noted in the second study: In sorted CD3+CD56+NKG2C+, CD3+CD56+NKG2C- and CD3+CD56-NKG2C+ T-cell subsets from several donors, TCR beta-chain repertoires were profiled. Of the eight sequenced donors, seven were found to be HCMV-seropositive and one was found to be HCMV-seronegative. To restrict sorting to alphabetaTCR-expressing T cells, an anti-gammadeltaTCR antibody was added in several experiments. In over five donors, the dominant CD3+CD56+NKG2C+ clonotypes were among the top 10 CD8+ clonotypes and accounted for about 1.0-7.5% of CD8+ T cells. Those dominant clonotypes were again the most abundant among CD3+CD56-NKG2C+ cells in a few donors, at roughly 28.3-60.1%. It remained unclear whether the expanded NKG2C-expressing T cell clones were specific for HCMV antigens. The eight sequenced donors were randomly selected healthy volunteers, three men and five women. HCMV serostatus was determined by detecting HCMV-specific IgG in serum with a commercial ELISA kit. For five to seven donors, unsorted PBMC were also used to sequence bulk peripheral blood T-cell repertoires. MIGEC was used to demultiplex reads and group reads by UMI, and MiTCR was used to assemble and quantify clonotypes. To exclude erroneous sequences, any TCR cDNA sequence not supported by at least two reads was discarded. The tcR package was used for downstream repertoire analysis, and clonotypes were matched between fractions using CDR3 nucleotide sequence together with V segment. Antigen specificity was annotated against VDJdb with VDJmatch, allowing one amino acid substitution in CDR3.

The chain links TRBV7-2 with TRBJ1-5; TRBD1 matches 7 bases in the middle. This clonotype originated in a woman between 18 and 29 years old in good health. Material: PBMCs. The CDR3: CASSTQGMSGNQPQHF. DNA sequence: TGTGCCAGCAGCACACAGGGGATGAGTGGCAATCAGCCCCAGCATTTT.